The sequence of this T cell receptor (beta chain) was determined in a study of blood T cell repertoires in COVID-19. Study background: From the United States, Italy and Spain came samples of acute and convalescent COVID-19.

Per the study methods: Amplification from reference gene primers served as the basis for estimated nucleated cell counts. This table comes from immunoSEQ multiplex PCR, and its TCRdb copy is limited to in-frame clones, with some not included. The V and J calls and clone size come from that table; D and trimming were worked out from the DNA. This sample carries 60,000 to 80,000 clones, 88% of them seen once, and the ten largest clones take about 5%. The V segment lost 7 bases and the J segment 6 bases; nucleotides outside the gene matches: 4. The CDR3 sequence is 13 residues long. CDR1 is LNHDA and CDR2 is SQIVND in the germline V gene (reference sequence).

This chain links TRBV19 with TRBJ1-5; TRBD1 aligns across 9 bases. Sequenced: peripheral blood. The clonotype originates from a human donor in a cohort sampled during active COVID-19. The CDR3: CASTGTGIQPQHF. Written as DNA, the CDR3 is TGTGCCAGTACGGGGACAGGGATTCAGCCCCAGCATTTT.